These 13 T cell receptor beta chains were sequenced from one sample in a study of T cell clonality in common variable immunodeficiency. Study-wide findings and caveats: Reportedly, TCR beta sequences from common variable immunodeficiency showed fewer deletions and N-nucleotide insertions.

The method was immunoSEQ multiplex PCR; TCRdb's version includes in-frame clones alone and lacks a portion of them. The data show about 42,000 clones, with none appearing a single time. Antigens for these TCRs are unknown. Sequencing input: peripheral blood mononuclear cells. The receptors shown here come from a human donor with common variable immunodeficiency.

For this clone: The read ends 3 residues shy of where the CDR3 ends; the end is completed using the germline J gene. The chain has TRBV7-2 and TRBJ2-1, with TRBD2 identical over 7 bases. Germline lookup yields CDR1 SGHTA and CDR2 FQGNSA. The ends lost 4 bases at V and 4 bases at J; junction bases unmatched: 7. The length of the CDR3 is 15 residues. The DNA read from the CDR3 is TGTGCCAGCAGCTCAAGCGGGGCAGCGTACAATGAG. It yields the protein CASSSSGAAYNE. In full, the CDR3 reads CASSSSGAAYNEQFF. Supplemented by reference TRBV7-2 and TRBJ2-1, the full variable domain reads GAGVSQSPSNKVTEKGKDVELRCDPISGHTALYWYRQSLGQGLEFLIYFQGNSAPDKSGLPSDRFSAERTGGSVSTLTIQRTQQEDSAVYLCASSSSGAAYNEQFFGPGTRLTVL.

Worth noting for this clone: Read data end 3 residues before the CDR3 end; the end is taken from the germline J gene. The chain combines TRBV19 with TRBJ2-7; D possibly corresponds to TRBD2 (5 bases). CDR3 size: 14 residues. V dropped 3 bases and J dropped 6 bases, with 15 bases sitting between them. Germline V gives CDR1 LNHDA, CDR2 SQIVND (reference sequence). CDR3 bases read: TGTGCCAGTAGTATTAATTGGGGAGCGGTCGAG. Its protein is CASSINWGAVE. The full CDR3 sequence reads CASSINWGAVEQYF.

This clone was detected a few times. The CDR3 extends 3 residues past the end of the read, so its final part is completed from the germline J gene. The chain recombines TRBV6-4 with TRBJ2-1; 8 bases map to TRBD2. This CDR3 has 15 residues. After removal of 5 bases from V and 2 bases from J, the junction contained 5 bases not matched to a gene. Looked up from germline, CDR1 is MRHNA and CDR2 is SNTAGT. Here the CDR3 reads CASSPTAGAYNEQFF. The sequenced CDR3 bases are TGTGCCAGCAGTCCTACAGCGGGGGCCTACAATGAG.

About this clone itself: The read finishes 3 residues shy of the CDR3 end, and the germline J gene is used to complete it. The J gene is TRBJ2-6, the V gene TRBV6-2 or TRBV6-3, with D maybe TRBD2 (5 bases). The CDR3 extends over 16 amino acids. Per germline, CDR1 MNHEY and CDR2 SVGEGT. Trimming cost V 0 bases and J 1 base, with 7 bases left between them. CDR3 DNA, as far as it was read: TGTGCCAGCAGTTACTCGACGGGGTCTGGGGCCAACGTC. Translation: CASSYSTGSGANV. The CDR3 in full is CASSYSTGSGANVLTF.

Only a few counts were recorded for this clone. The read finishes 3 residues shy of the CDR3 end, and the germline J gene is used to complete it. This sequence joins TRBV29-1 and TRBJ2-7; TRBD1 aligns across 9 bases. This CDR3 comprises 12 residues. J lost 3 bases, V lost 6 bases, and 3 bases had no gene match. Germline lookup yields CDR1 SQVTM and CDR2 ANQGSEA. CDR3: CSVGQGNYEQYF. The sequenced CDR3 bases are TGCAGCGTCGGACAGGGGAACTACGAG.

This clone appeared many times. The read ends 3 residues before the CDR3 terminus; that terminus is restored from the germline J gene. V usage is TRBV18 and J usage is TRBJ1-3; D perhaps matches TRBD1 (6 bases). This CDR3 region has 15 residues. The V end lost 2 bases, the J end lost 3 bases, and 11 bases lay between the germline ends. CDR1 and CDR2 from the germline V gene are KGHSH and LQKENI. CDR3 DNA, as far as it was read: TGTGCCAGCTCACCATTTACAGGGAGTGGAAACACC. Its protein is CASSPFTGSGNT. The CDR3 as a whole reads CASSPFTGSGNTIYF.

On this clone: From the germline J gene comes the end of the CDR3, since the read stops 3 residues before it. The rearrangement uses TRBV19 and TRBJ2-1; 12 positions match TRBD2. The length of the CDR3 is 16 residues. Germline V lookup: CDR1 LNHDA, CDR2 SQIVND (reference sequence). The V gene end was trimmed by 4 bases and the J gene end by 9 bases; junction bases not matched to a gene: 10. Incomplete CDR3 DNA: TGTGCCAGTAGTAGGAGTCGCCTAGCGGGAGGGATTGAG. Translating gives CASSRSRLAGGIE. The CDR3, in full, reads CASSRSRLAGGIEQFF.

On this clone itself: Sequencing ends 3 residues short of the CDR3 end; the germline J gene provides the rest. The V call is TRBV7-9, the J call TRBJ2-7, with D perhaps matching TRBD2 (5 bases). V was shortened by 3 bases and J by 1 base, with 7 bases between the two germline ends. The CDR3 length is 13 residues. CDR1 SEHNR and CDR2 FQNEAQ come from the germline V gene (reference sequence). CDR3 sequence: CASSLSGSYEQYF. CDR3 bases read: TGTGCCAGCAGCTTGAGCGGTTCCTACGAG.

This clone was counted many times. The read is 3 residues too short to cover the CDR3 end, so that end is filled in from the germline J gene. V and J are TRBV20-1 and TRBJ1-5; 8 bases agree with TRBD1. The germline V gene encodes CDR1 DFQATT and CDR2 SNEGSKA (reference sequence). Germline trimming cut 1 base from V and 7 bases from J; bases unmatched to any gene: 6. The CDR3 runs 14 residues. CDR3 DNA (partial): TGCAGTGCTAGAGCCGGGACAGGTGGCCAGCCC. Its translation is CSARAGTGGQP. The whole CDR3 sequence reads CSARAGTGGQPQHF.

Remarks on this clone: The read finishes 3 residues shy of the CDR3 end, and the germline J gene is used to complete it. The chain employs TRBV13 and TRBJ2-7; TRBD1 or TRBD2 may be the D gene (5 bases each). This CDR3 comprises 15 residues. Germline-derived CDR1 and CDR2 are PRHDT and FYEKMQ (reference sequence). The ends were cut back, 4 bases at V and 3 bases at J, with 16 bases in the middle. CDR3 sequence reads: CASSSPRLRGYEQYF. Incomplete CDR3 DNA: TGTGCCAGCAGCTCCCCTAGGTTGAGGGGCTACGAG.

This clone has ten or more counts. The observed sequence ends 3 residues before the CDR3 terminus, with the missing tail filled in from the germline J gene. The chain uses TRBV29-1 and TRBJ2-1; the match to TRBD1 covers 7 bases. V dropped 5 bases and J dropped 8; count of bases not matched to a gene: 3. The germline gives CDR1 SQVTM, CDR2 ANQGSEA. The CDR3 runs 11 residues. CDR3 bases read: TGCAGCGTTTACAGGGGCTATGAG. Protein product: CSVYRGYE. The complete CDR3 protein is CSVYRGYEQFF.

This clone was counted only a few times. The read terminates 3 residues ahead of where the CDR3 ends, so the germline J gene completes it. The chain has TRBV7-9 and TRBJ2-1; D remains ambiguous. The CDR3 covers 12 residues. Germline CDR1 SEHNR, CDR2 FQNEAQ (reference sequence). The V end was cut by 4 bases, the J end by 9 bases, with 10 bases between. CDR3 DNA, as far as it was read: TGTGCCAGCAGCTCGGGTTTTTCTGAG. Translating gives CASSSGFSE. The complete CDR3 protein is CASSSGFSEQFF.

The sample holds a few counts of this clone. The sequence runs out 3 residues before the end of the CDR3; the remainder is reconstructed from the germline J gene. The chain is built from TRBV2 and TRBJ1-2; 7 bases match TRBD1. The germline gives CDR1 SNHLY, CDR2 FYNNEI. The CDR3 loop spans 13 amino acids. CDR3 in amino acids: CASSEAGGEVYTF. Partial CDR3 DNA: TGTGCCAGCAGTGAAGCAGGGGGCGAGGTC.